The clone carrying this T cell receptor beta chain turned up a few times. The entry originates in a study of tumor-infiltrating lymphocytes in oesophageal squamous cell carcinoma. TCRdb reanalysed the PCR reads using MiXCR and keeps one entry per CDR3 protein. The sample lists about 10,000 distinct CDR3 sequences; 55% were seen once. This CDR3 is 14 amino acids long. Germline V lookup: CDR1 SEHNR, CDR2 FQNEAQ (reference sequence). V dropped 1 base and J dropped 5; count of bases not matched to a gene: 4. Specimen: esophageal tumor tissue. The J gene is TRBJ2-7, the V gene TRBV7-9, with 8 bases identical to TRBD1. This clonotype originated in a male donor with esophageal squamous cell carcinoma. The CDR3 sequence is CASSLGTGSHEQYF. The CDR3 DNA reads TGTGCCAGCAGCTTAGGGACAGGGAGCCACGAGCAGTACTTC.